The 28 T cell receptor beta chains in this list originate from one sample, sequenced in a study of T cells after somatic rescue of genetic block. Assay used: immunoSEQ multiplex PCR; TCRdb lists only in-frame clones, some missing. The sample contains around 15,000 clones, roughly three quarters of which appear only once. The sequenced sample was peripheral blood mononuclear cells (PBMCs). Receptors originate from a man between 18 and 29 years old.

The gene calls are TRBV25-1 and TRBJ2-3; possible D gene TRBD2, 5 bases. V dropped 2 bases and J dropped 1 base, with 19 bases sitting between them. Germline V gene data show CDR1 as MGHDK and CDR2 as SYGVNS. The CDR3 covers 18 residues. CDR3 amino acids: CASSEAPGKGSGTDTQYF. DNA of the CDR3: TGTGCCAGCAGTGAAGCTCCCGGGAAAGGCTCGGGCACAGATACGCAGTATTTT. The whole variable domain, remainder taken from reference TRBV25-1 and TRBJ2-3, is EADIYQTPRYLVIGTGKKITLECSQTMGHDKMYWYQQDPGMELHLIHYSYGVNSTEKGDLSSESTVSRIRTEHFPLTLESARPSHTSQYLCASSEAPGKGSGTDTQYFGPGTRLTVL.

This chain uses TRBV10-2 with TRBJ2-3; 9 bases agree with TRBD2. Unmatched junction bases numbered 12, after V lost 5 bases and J lost 9 bases. This CDR3 has 15 residues. Germline-derived CDR1 and CDR2 are WSHSY and SAAADI. The CDR3 here is CASSRTGGRAGTQYF. In DNA form, the CDR3 reads TGCGCCAGCAGTAGGACGGGCGGGAGGGCCGGAACGCAGTATTTT.

This clone was seen a few times. J is TRBJ2-5 and V is TRBV5-4; 8 nucleotides match TRBD2. The CDR3 contains 15 residues. With V trimmed by 1 base and J by 0 bases, 2 bases remained unmatched. In germline, CDR1 is SGHNT, CDR2 YYREEE (reference sequence). The CDR3 nucleotides read TGTGCCAGCAGCTTGCGGGGGGGATACCAAGAGACCCAGTACTTC. Amino acids: CASSLRGGYQETQYF.

The rearrangement joins TRBV4-1 to TRBJ2-6, with TRBD1 matching over 8 bases. V was clipped by 0 bases and J by 0 bases; unmatched bases: 7. The CDR3 extends over 19 amino acids. Germline CDR1 is MGHRA and CDR2 is YSYEKL. This CDR3 is CASSQEDRTGRSGANVLTF. CDR3 DNA: TGCGCCAGCAGCCAAGAGGACCGGACAGGGCGCTCTGGGGCCAACGTCCTGACTTTC.

This clone was detected only once. The genes are TRBV29-1 and TRBJ2-1, with 7 bases that match TRBD2. V lost 3 bases and J lost 7; bases outside the gene matches: 3. In germline, CDR1 is SQVTM, CDR2 ANQGSEA. The CDR3 consists of 12 residues. This chain's CDR3 is CSVDGAGNEQFF. The CDR3 DNA follows: TGCAGCGTTGATGGAGCGGGAAATGAGCAGTTCTTC.

The chain employs TRBV19 and TRBJ1-1; D is possibly TRBD1 (6 bases). The V end lost 6 bases, the J end lost 0 bases, and 17 bases lay between the germline ends. The CDR3 contains 16 residues. Germline V CDR1 and CDR2: LNHDA, SQIVND (reference sequence). In DNA form, the CDR3 reads TGTGCCAGTAGAACCGTCCTCGGGACATTGAACACTGAAGCTTTCTTT. Protein sequence: CASRTVLGTLNTEAFF.

This rearrangement joins TRBV6-4 to TRBJ2-1, with 11 bases identical to TRBD2. V was pared by 4 bases and J by 8 bases, with 7 bases of the junction left unmatched. Germline V gene data show CDR1 as MRHNA and CDR2 as SNTAGT. This CDR3 has 15 residues. Written as DNA, the CDR3 is TGTGCCAGCAGTGGAGGAACTAGCGGGGGTTATGAGCAGTTCTTC. Translated, it gives CASSGGTSGGYEQFF.

The V and J genes are TRBV10-1 and TRBJ2-1, with TRBD2 as a possible D gene (6 bases). V lost 3 bases to trimming and J lost 9 bases, with 12 bases between them. This CDR3 spans 13 amino acids. Germline assignment: CDR1 WNHNN and CDR2 SYGVQD (reference sequence). CDR3 amino acids: CASSEGNGGEQFF. For the CDR3, the DNA is TGCGCCAGCAGTGAAGGAAACGGGGGTGAGCAGTTCTTC.

In DNA, the CDR3 is TGTGCCAGCAGTGAATCGGCCGGGACAAGATCACCCCTCCACTTT. It specifies CASSESAGTRSPLHF. The V and J genes are TRBV25-1 and TRBJ1-6; D might be TRBD1 (6 bases). Deletions cut 1 base from V and 10 bases from J, with 14 bases between. CDR1 is MGHDK, CDR2 SYGVNS, per germline. The CDR3 runs 15 residues.

This clone came up a few times. The chain uses TRBV7-2 and TRBJ2-3; D is unresolved. The V gene lost 1 base and the J gene lost 0 bases, with 5 bases spanning the gap. There are 14 residues in the CDR3. Germline-derived CDR1 and CDR2 are SGHTA and FQGNSA. The CDR3 reads CASSLGLSTDTQYF. For the CDR3, the DNA is TGTGCCAGCAGCTTAGGCCTTAGCACAGATACGCAGTATTTT.

The chain has TRBV7-8 and TRBJ1-2, with 8 bases lining up with TRBD1. Germline loops: CDR1 SGHVS, CDR2 FQNEAQ. There are 15 residues in the CDR3. Unmatched junction bases numbered 6, after V lost 0 bases and J lost 6 bases. This chain's CDR3 is CASSLARTGRDGYTF. In nucleotides, the CDR3 is TGTGCCAGCAGCTTAGCGCGGACAGGGAGGGATGGCTACACCTTC.

The chain has TRBV5-4 and TRBJ1-2; 9 bases align to TRBD1. CDR3 length equals 16 residues. Germline V lookup: CDR1 SGHNT, CDR2 YYREEE (reference sequence). Trimming removed 4 bases from V and 0 bases from J; junction bases left unmatched: 7. The CDR3 sequence is CASSVTGGVANYGYTF. The CDR3 DNA follows: TGTGCCAGCAGCGTGACAGGGGGTGTGGCTAACTATGGCTACACCTTC.

The V call is TRBV28, the J call TRBJ2-5; maybe TRBD1 (6 bases). V was cut by 4 bases and J by 4 bases, with 19 bases left in between. Germline CDR1 reads MDHEN; CDR2 reads SYDVKM. This CDR3 is built from 16 residues. CDR3 sequence: CASSSYYRDIGETQYF. The CDR3 bases are TGTGCCAGCAGTTCCTACTACCGGGACATTGGAGAGACCCAGTACTTC.

Comments on this clone: Relative to the germline gene, one junction end is altered; a read error may explain this. The rearrangement uses TRBV28 and TRBJ1-4, with D maybe TRBD1 (5 bases). The CDR3 extends over 11 amino acids. The germline V gene has CDR1 MDHEN and CDR2 SYDVKM. CDR3 sequence reads: CASSLWGTTYF. The CDR3 region has the DNA TGTGCCAGCAGTTTATGGGGGACCACTTATTTT.

This clone has a handful of counts. The genes are TRBV28 and TRBJ1-2, with TRBD1 matching over 7 bases. This CDR3 region has 13 residues. V dropped 6 bases and J dropped 4; count of bases not matched to a gene: 5. Germline V gives CDR1 MDHEN, CDR2 SYDVKM. CDR3 nucleotides: TGTGCCAGCAGACACAGGGGTATCTATGGCTACACCTTC. It codes for CASRHRGIYGYTF.

A few counts support this clone. The chain has TRBV5-1 and TRBJ1-6; D ambiguous. V was clipped by 1 base and J by 0 bases, with 11 bases between them. The CDR3 totals 17 residues. The germline V gene has CDR1 SGHRS and CDR2 YFSETQ. The CDR3 region is CASSLWVLSSYNSPLHF. In DNA form, the CDR3 reads TGCGCCAGCAGCTTGTGGGTGTTGAGCTCCTATAATTCACCCCTCCACTTT.

The CDR3 sequence is CASSIAGPSTGGMETQYF. CDR3 bases: TGTGCCAGTAGTATAGCTGGGCCCTCGACAGGGGGTATGGAGACCCAGTACTTC. The rearrangement joins TRBV19 to TRBJ2-5, with 9 positions matching TRBD1. Germline values: CDR1 LNHDA, CDR2 SQIVND (reference sequence). This CDR3 comprises 18 residues. Trimming took 1 base from V and 5 from J; bases not matched to a gene: 14.

This chain links TRBV5-1 with TRBJ1-2; maybe TRBD1 (5 bases). The CDR3 has 15 amino acids. Deletions cut 0 bases from V and 4 bases from J, with 13 bases between. Germline-derived CDR1 and CDR2 are SGHRS and YFSETQ. This CDR3 is CASSLDTGRGYGYTF. CDR3 in DNA: TGCGCCAGCAGCTTGGATACGGGGCGCGGCTATGGCTACACCTTC.

This chain connects TRBV4-1 to TRBJ2-2; D call uncertain. Trimming left V 0 bases short and J 6 bases short, with 8 bases between. The V gene's germline CDR1 is MGHRA and CDR2 YSYEKL. The CDR3 runs 14 residues. The CDR3 loop reads CASSQDFDSGELFF. The CDR3, as DNA: TGCGCCAGCAGCCAAGATTTTGACTCCGGGGAGCTGTTTTTT.

The rearrangement joins TRBV18 to TRBJ1-1; D unresolved. The CDR3 extends over 11 amino acids. V was trimmed by 2 bases and J by 4 bases, leaving 2 bases between them. Germline loops: CDR1 KGHSH, CDR2 LQKENI. The CDR3 DNA sequence: TGTGCCAGCTCACCAGGCACTGAAGCTTTCTTT. Its translation is CASSPGTEAFF.

V gene TRBV4-2 combines with J gene TRBJ2-3; 9 bases are a match to TRBD2. CDR1 is LGHNA and CDR2 is YNFKEQ in the germline V gene. The CDR3 extends over 15 amino acids. J gave up 3 bases and V 5 bases, and 6 bases lay outside the gene matches. CDR3 amino acids: CASSLGLAWTDTQYF. The CDR3 nucleotides are TGTGCCAGCAGCTTAGGACTAGCGTGGACAGATACGCAGTATTTT.

V is TRBV18 and J is TRBJ2-5; D call uncertain. Trimming left V 6 bases short and J 2 bases short, with 4 bases between. CDR3 length: 11 amino acids. In germline, CDR1 is KGHSH, CDR2 LQKENI. DNA of the CDR3: TGTGCCAGCTCCGCACAAGAGACCCAGTACTTC. It yields the protein CASSAQETQYF. Combining the CDR3 with reference TRBV18 and TRBJ2-5 gives the whole variable domain NAGVMQNPRHLVRRRGQEARLRCSPMKGHSHVYWYRQLPEEGLKFMVYLQKENIIDESGMPKERFSAEFPKEGPSILRIQQVVRGDSAAYFCASSAQETQYFGPGTRLLVL.

This clone showed up just a few times. V gene TRBV7-6 combines with J gene TRBJ2-5; 8 nucleotides align to TRBD2. CDR3 length equals 13 residues. Germline loops: CDR1 SGHVS, CDR2 FNYEAQ. With V trimmed by 4 bases and J by 4 bases, 2 bases remained unmatched. Here the CDR3 reads CASSSGLGETQYF. The CDR3 DNA reads as TGTGCCAGCAGCTCGGGACTAGGAGAGACCCAGTACTTC.

The chain has TRBV7-9 and TRBJ1-2; no clear D gene. Germline V lookup: CDR1 SEHNR, CDR2 FQNEAQ (reference sequence). The CDR3 runs to 12 residues. The germline V and J ends were trimmed by 5 bases and 3 bases, with 7 bases remaining between them. The CDR3 DNA is TGTGCCAGCAGCCGGACGGACTATGGCTACACCTTC. It specifies CASSRTDYGYTF.

This clone was observed at least ten times. This chain connects TRBV28 to TRBJ1-2; TRBD1 matches 7 bases. The germline V gene has CDR1 MDHEN and CDR2 SYDVKM. The CDR3 runs to 12 residues. After removal of 8 bases from V and 5 bases from J, the junction contained 5 bases not matched to a gene. The CDR3 coding sequence is TGTGCCAGCCGGACAGGCGGTTATGGCTACACCTTC. Translated: CASRTGGYGYTF.

The chain is built from TRBV5-6 and TRBJ2-7; TRBD1 matches 9 bases. This CDR3 has 16 amino acids. V shed 4 bases and J 3 bases; nucleotides not matched to a gene: 11. Per germline, CDR1 SGHDT and CDR2 YYEEEE. The CDR3 DNA reads TGTGCCAGCAGCCGATTTGACAGGGGGACGGGCTACGAGCAGTACTTC. Its translation: CASSRFDRGTGYEQYF.

J is TRBJ2-1 and V is TRBV5-1; the match to TRBD1 covers 7 bases. V lost 1 base to trimming and J lost 9 bases; unmatched junction nucleotides: 1. The CDR3 runs to 12 residues. Germline V lookup: CDR1 SGHRS, CDR2 YFSETQ. DNA of the CDR3: TGCGCCAGCAGCTTGCAGGGGGTTGAGCAGTTCTTC. Translation: CASSLQGVEQFF. The full variable domain, completed using reference TRBV5-1 and TRBJ2-1, is KAGVTQTPRYLIKTRGQQVTLSCSPISGHRSVSWYQQTPGQGLQFLFEYFSETQRNKGNFPGRFSGRQFSNSRSEMNVSTLELGDSALYLCASSLQGVEQFFGPGTRLTVL.

This clone was picked up one time. This chain uses TRBV7-9 with TRBJ2-1, with 12 bases aligning to TRBD2. This CDR3 spans 15 amino acids. Trimming removed 4 bases from V and 6 bases from J; junction bases left unmatched: 4. Germline-derived CDR1 and CDR2 are SEHNR and FQNEAQ (reference sequence). The CDR3 loop reads CASSSLAGGVNEQFF. Written as DNA, the CDR3 is TGTGCCAGCAGCTCTCTAGCGGGAGGGGTCAATGAGCAGTTCTTC.